Following are 5 T cell receptor beta chains from one sample sequenced in a study of cytomegalovirus exposure and HLA in healthy donors. 13 Jbeta primers and 60 Vbeta primers were used for the PCR. The method was immunoSEQ multiplex PCR; TCRdb's version includes in-frame clones alone and lacks a portion of them. The sample features 150,000 or so clones, with about 2% in its top ten. Sequenced sample: PBMCs. These receptors all stem from a woman aged 18-29 years in good health and CMV-seronegative.

This chain joins TRBV29-1 and TRBJ2-7; 9 nucleotides match TRBD1. V lost 7 bases and J lost 3; bases outside the gene matches: 7. This CDR3 region has 13 residues. Germline-derived CDR1 and CDR2 are SQVTM and ANQGSEA. The CDR3 sequence: CSAFRDRDYEQYF. The CDR3, as DNA: TGCAGCGCTTTCCGGGACAGGGACTACGAGCAGTACTTC.

The chain uses TRBV9 and TRBJ2-1, with TRBD2 matching over 7 bases. The V segment lost 3 bases and the J segment 3 bases; nucleotides outside the gene matches: 6. The CDR3 runs 15 residues. In germline, CDR1 is SGDLS, CDR2 YYNGEE. The CDR3 is CASSAGLGGYNEQFF. CDR3 coding DNA: TGTGCCAGCAGCGCCGGACTAGGCGGCTACAATGAGCAGTTCTTC. Based on the CDR3 plus reference TRBV9 and TRBJ2-1, the full variable domain is DSGVTQTPKHLITATGQRVTLRCSPRSGDLSVYWYQQSLDQGLQFLIQYYNGEERAKGNILERFSAQQFPDLHSELNLSSLELGDSALYFCASSAGLGGYNEQFFGPGTRLTVL.

This chain uses TRBV7-2 with TRBJ2-3; D is unclear. V lost 5 bases, J lost 2 bases, and 5 bases lay in between. CDR1 and CDR2 from the germline V gene are SGHTA and FQGNSA. The CDR3 has 12 residues. The CDR3 region has the DNA TGTGCCAGCAGCCCAGTCACAGATACGCAGTATTTT. Translating it yields CASSPVTDTQYF.

The chain links TRBV9 to TRBJ2-7, with D tentatively TRBD2 (5 bases). CDR1 is SGDLS and CDR2 is YYNGEE in the germline V gene. V was trimmed by 3 bases and J by 2 bases, leaving 15 bases between them. The CDR3 is made up of 15 amino acids. The CDR3 loop reads CASSASGTLAYEQYF. For the CDR3, the DNA is TGTGCCAGCAGCGCCTCGGGAACTTTGGCCTACGAGCAGTACTTC.

The rearrangement links TRBV7-2 to TRBJ1-5; tentatively, D is TRBD1 (6 bases). CDR3 size: 16 residues. V was clipped by 9 bases and J by 2 bases, with 20 bases between them. Germline-derived CDR1 and CDR2 are SGHTA and FQGNSA. The chain's CDR3 is CASSAGTGWGNQPQHF. The CDR3 region has the DNA TGTGCCAGTTCGGCGGGTACAGGGTGGGGCAATCAGCCCCAGCATTTT. The full variable domain, completed using reference TRBV7-2 and TRBJ1-5, is GAGVSQSPSNKVTEKGKDVELRCDPISGHTALYWYRQSLGQGLEFLIYFQGNSAPDKSGLPSDRFSAERTGGSVSTLTIQRTQQEDSAVYLCASSAGTGWGNQPQHFGDGTRLSIL.